This paragraph reports one TCR beta chain. The entry originates in a study of T cell changes during pregnancy in multiple sclerosis. Profiled with immunoSEQ multiplex PCR; TCRdb holds only in-frame clones, not every one. The sample carries 35,000 to 45,000 clones, about nine tenths recorded once. Germline CDR1 reads MRHNA; CDR2 reads SNTAGT. This CDR3 contains 12 residues. The starting material was CD4+ T cells from peripheral blood mononuclear cells, obtained in the third trimester of pregnancy. The chain couples TRBV6-4 to TRBJ2-7, with D perhaps TRBD2 (6 bases). The sequence derives from a female donor with multiple sclerosis, enrolled in a pregnancy study. In nucleotides, the CDR3 is TGTGCTTTAAGGGGACTCCGCTACGAGCAGTACTTC. It encodes CALRGLRYEQYF.